A single sample gave rise to the 20 T cell receptor beta chains below, sequenced in a study of blood T cell repertoires in COVID-19. Only in-frame clones appear in the TCRdb table, and some are missing; sequencing was by immunoSEQ multiplex PCR. Among fewer than 400,000 clones listed, 85% to 90% were seen once. Input material: PBMCs or T cells enriched from blood (not recorded which). The receptors derive from a woman in her 30s who had recovered from COVID-19.

This chain uses TRBV12-5 with TRBJ1-2; 7 nucleotides agree with TRBD1. Trimming at V came to 3 bases and at J to 1 base, leaving 14 bases not matched to a gene. This CDR3 contains 18 residues. Germline V lookup: CDR1 LGHNT, CDR2 FRNRAP. The CDR3 spells CASGFGEVWTGFNYGYTF. CDR3 in DNA: TGTGCTAGTGGTTTCGGGGAAGTGTGGACAGGTTTTAACTATGGCTACACCTTC.

The chain is built from TRBV3-1 (or the pseudogene TRBV3-2) and TRBJ2-1; D is unclear. Trimming removed 1 base from V and 3 bases from J, with 16 bases in between. From germline, CDR1 is LGHDT and CDR2 YNNKEL (reference sequence). This CDR3 spans 17 amino acids. The CDR3 protein is CASSQGRSSSSYNEQFF. The CDR3 DNA sequence: TGTGCCAGCAGCCAAGGTCGCAGCTCTAGTAGCTACAATGAGCAGTTCTTC.

This clone was observed once. V usage is TRBV6-5 and J usage is TRBJ2-1; D is perhaps TRBD1 (6 bases). Trimming took off 6 bases at V and 0 bases at J, with 12 bases between the two ends. The germline V gene has CDR1 MNHEY and CDR2 SVGAGI. CDR3 size: 15 residues. The DNA of the CDR3 is TGTGCCAGCAGCCAAGGACAGAGCTCCTACAATGAGCAGTTCTTC. Its translation: CASSQGQSSYNEQFF.

The rearrangement links TRBV28 to TRBJ2-7; 8 bases are shared with TRBD1. CDR1 and CDR2 (germline): MDHEN, SYDVKM. Trimming cost V 7 bases and J 1 base; bases outside gene matches: 6. CDR3 length equals 14 residues. CDR3 nucleotides: TGTGCCAGCATAGGGCGGACAGGGTCCTACGAGCAGTACTTC. This codes for CASIGRTGSYEQYF.

The chain has TRBV3-1 (or the pseudogene TRBV3-2) and TRBJ1-3; no firm D call. Germline-derived CDR1 and CDR2 are LGHDT and YNNKEL (reference sequence). The CDR3 has 15 amino acids. Deletions cut 2 bases from V and 4 bases from J, with 12 bases between. The CDR3 is CASSQSGSHGNTIYF. The DNA for the CDR3 is TGTGCCAGCAGCCAATCCGGGAGCCACGGAAACACCATATATTTT.

This chain uses TRBV5-7 with TRBJ2-7; 7 nucleotides line up with TRBD2. TRBV5-7 falls under the ORF class, with uncertain function. V lost 2 bases, J lost 3 bases, and 8 bases stayed unmatched. The CDR3 spans 15 residues. CDR3 amino acids: CASSFLASGNYEQYF. For the CDR3, the DNA is TGTGCCAGCAGCTTTTTGGCTAGCGGAAACTACGAGCAGTACTTC.

This chain joins TRBV27 and TRBJ1-4, with D perhaps TRBD1 (6 bases). Looked up from germline, CDR1 is MNHEY and CDR2 is SMNVEV (reference sequence). CDR3 length equals 17 residues. Trimming left V 7 bases short and J 2 bases short, with 20 bases between. CDR3 protein: CASTKLTTGGTNEKLFF. In DNA, the CDR3 is TGTGCCAGCACCAAATTGACCACGGGGGGCACTAATGAAAAACTGTTTTTT.

V and J are TRBV18 and TRBJ1-1, with D perhaps TRBD1 (6 bases). Germline lookup yields CDR1 KGHSH and CDR2 LQKENI. V was shortened by 1 base and J by 5 bases, with 11 bases between the two germline ends. The CDR3 length is 14 residues. CDR3 sequence (DNA): TGTGCCAGCTCACCACTTTACAGGGAAACTGAAGCTTTCTTT. It specifies CASSPLYRETEAFF.

The chain is built from TRBV29-1 and TRBJ1-1, with D possibly matching TRBD1 (6 bases). V was clipped by 4 bases and J by 4 bases, with 13 bases between them. This CDR3 is 13 amino acids long. CDR1 and CDR2 (germline): SQVTM, ANQGSEA. The CDR3 spells CSVAEGEFTEAFF. CDR3 DNA: TGCAGCGTTGCCGAGGGGGAGTTCACTGAAGCTTTCTTT.

V usage is TRBV18 and J usage is TRBJ2-3; D is ambiguous. Per the germline V gene, CDR1 is KGHSH and CDR2 is LQKENI. This CDR3 spans 13 amino acids. Trimming shortened V by 1 base and J by 5 bases, and 7 bases separated the two germline ends. The CDR3 DNA reads TGTGCCAGCTCACCACTTTCTAAAGATACGCAGTATTTT. This encodes CASSPLSKDTQYF.

The chain uses TRBV11-2 and TRBJ2-5, with D possibly being TRBD1 (5 bases). The CDR3 has 13 amino acids. Trimming left V 6 bases short and J 5 bases short, with 13 bases between. The V gene's germline CDR1 is SGHAT and CDR2 FQNNGV. The CDR3 nucleotides are TGTGCCAGCAGGCAGCAGGGAAGGGAGACCCAGTACTTC. This encodes CASRQQGRETQYF.

The chain joins TRBV4-1 to TRBJ2-3; 7 bases line up with TRBD1. V lost 1 base to trimming and J lost 5 bases; unmatched junction nucleotides: 12. The CDR3 sequence is 17 residues long. Germline assignment: CDR1 MGHRA and CDR2 YSYEKL. In DNA, the CDR3 is TGCGCCAGCAGCCAAGTCACAGGGGAAAGGACCCTAGATACGCAGTATTTT. Encoded protein: CASSQVTGERTLDTQYF.

The CDR3 sequence: CSAEGTGNYEQYF. The CDR3 bases are TGCAGCGCTGAGGGGACAGGGAACTACGAGCAGTACTTC. The rearrangement uses TRBV29-1 and TRBJ2-7, with TRBD1 identical over 9 bases. CDR1 SQVTM and CDR2 ANQGSEA come from the germline V gene. The V segment lost 7 bases and the J segment 3 bases; nucleotides outside the gene matches: 7. The CDR3 extends over 13 amino acids.

This clone was seen a single time. V and J are TRBV2 and TRBJ1-1; D is possibly TRBD1 (6 bases). Trimming removed 1 base at V and 6 bases at J, with 6 bases between. This CDR3 contains 12 residues. The germline CDR1 and CDR2 sequences are SNHLY and FYNNEI. The CDR3 DNA follows: TGTGCCAGCAGTGAAGACAGGGCTGAAGCTTTCTTT. Amino acids: CASSEDRAEAFF.

CDR3 amino acids: CASSESFGTGSEKLFF. In DNA, the CDR3 is TGTGCCAGCAGTGAGTCCTTCGGGACAGGGAGTGAAAAACTGTTTTTT. The genes are TRBV6-1 and TRBJ1-4; TRBD1 matches at 9 bases. CDR3 length equals 16 residues. The V gene's germline CDR1 is MNHNS and CDR2 SASEGT. The trim removed 3 bases at V and 7 bases at J, leaving 9 bases unmatched.

This sequence joins TRBV12-5 and TRBJ2-5; 9 nucleotides match TRBD2. V lost 3 bases, J lost 9 bases, and 20 bases stayed unmatched. Germline V gene lookup returns CDR1 LGHNT and CDR2 FRNRAP. The CDR3 has 18 residues. As DNA, the CDR3 is TGTGCTAGTGGTTTTCGGCCACCTAGCGGGGAAAACTGGATGTCCCAGTACTTC. This translates into CASGFRPPSGENWMSQYF.

V is TRBV28 and J is TRBJ1-2; 7 bases are a match to TRBD1. This CDR3 spans 14 amino acids. Germline V gives CDR1 MDHEN, CDR2 SYDVKM. V gave up 5 bases and J gave up 2 bases; unmatched junction bases: 5. This CDR3 reads CASSIGGQNYGYTF. The CDR3 DNA reads TGTGCCAGCAGTATAGGGGGACAGAACTATGGCTACACCTTC.

The chain is built from TRBV30 and TRBJ2-7; weak D call: TRBD1 (6 bases). Between the trimmed V and J ends, which lost 2 bases and 1 base, there was a span of 12 bases. CDR3 length equals 14 residues. Germline-derived CDR1 and CDR2 are GTSNPN and SVGIG (reference sequence). The CDR3 nucleotides read TGTGCCTGGAGTAGCTTGGACAGATCCTACGAGCAGTACTTC. Its protein product is CAWSSLDRSYEQYF.

This chain joins TRBV19 and TRBJ2-1, with a possible D match to TRBD1 (6 bases). CDR1 and CDR2 from the germline V gene are LNHDA and SQIVND (reference sequence). Trimming shortened V by 0 bases and J by 5 bases, and 11 bases separated the two germline ends. This CDR3 is 15 amino acids long. The CDR3 nucleotides are TGTGCCAGTAGTATAGATCGGGACAAAAACAATGAGCAGTTCTTC. The encoded protein is CASSIDRDKNNEQFF.

This sequence joins TRBV28 and TRBJ1-5; 9 positions agree with TRBD1. The CDR3 totals 15 residues. Trimming cost V 6 bases and J 1 base; bases outside gene matches: 4. Per germline, CDR1 MDHEN and CDR2 SYDVKM. CDR3 in DNA: TGTGCCAGCAGAGATACAGGGGGCAGCAATCAGCCCCAGCATTTT. Translating gives CASRDTGGSNQPQHF.